This T cell receptor (beta chain) appears in the sequencing data of a study of T cells after yellow fever vaccination. In its sample, this clonotype was seen a few times. CDR3 size: 13 residues. V was pared by 5 bases and J by 6 bases, with 9 bases between. CDR1 and CDR2 from the germline V gene are SGHRS and YFSETQ. Synthesis of TCR cDNA relied on 5'RACE template switching, which attached a universal primer site and UMIs. MiXCR was run by TCRdb on the 5' RACE reads, yielding one entry per CDR3 protein. The repertoire holds about 310,000 distinct CDR3 sequences, around 3.6% seen once, with about 25% in the top ten.

This chain uses TRBV5-1 with TRBJ1-6; unclear D gene. The TCR was taken from a man between 18 and 29 years old who received the YFV17D yellow fever vaccine. Here the sequenced sample was PBMCs, taken on the day of the yellow fever booster vaccination. The CDR3 DNA is TGCGCCAGCAGTCGGGTTGGTAATTCACCCCTCCACTTT. Its protein product is CASSRVGNSPLHF. Using reference TRBV5-1 and TRBJ1-6 for the parts outside the CDR3, the full variable domain is KAGVTQTPRYLIKTRGQQVTLSCSPISGHRSVSWYQQTPGQGLQFLFEYFSETQRNKGNFPGRFSGRQFSNSRSEMNVSTLELGDSALYLCASSRVGNSPLHFGNGTRLTVT.